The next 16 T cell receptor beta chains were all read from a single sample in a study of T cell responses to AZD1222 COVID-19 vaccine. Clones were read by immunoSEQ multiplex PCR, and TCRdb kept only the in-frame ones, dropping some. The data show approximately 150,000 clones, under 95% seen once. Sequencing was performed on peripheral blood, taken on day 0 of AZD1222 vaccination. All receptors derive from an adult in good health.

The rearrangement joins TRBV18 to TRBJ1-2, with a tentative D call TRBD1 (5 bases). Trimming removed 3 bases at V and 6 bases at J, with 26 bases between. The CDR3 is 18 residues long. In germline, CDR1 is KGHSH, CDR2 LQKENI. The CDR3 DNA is TGTGCCAGCTCACCTTACGCAGGGCCCCGGATCCGCGAAAATGGCTACACCTTC. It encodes CASSPYAGPRIRENGYTF.

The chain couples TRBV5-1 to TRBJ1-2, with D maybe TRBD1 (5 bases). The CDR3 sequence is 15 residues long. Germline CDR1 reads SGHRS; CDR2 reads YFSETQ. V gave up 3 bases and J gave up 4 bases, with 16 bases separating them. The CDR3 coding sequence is TGCGCCAGCAGCTCCGCTACCGGGACCTCCTATGGCTACACCTTC. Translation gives CASSSATGTSYGYTF. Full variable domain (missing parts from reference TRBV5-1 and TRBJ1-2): KAGVTQTPRYLIKTRGQQVTLSCSPISGHRSVSWYQQTPGQGLQFLFEYFSETQRNKGNFPGRFSGRQFSNSRSEMNVSTLELGDSALYLCASSSATGTSYGYTFGSGTRLTVV.

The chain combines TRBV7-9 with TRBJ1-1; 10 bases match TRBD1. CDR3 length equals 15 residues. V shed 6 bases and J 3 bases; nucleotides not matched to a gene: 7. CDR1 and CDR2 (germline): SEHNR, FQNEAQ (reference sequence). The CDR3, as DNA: TGTGCCAGCAGTGCTAGGGGGACAGGGGACACTGAAGCTTTCTTT. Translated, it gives CASSARGTGDTEAFF.

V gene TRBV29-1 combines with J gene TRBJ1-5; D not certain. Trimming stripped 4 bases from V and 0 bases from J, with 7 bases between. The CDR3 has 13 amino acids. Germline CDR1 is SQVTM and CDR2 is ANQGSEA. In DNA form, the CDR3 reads TGCAGCGTTGCGCACTATAGCAATCAGCCCCAGCATTTT. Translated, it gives CSVAHYSNQPQHF. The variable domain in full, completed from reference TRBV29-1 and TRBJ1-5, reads SAVISQKPSRDICQRGTSLTIQCQVDSQVTMMFWYRQQPGQSLTLIATANQGSEATYESGFVIDKFPISRPNLTFSTLTVSNMSPEDSSIYLCSVAHYSNQPQHFGDGTRLSIL.

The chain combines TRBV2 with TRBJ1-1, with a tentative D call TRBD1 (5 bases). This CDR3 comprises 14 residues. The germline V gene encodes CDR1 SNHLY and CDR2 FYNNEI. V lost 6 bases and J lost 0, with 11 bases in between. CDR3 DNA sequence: TGTGCCAGCAGAGATGGGGGAATGAACACTGAAGCTTTCTTT. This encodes CASRDGGMNTEAFF.

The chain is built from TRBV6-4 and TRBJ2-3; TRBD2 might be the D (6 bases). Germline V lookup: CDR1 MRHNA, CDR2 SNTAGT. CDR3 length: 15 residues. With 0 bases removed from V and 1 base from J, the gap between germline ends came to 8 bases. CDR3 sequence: CASSDSGGGTDTQYF. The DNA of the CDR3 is TGTGCCAGCAGTGACTCTGGCGGGGGCACAGATACGCAGTATTTT.

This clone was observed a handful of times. The CDR3 region is CASSQDDRVFYEQYF. The CDR3 DNA reads TGCGCCAGCAGCCAAGATGACAGGGTCTTCTACGAGCAGTACTTC. The chain carries TRBV4-3 and TRBJ2-7; 7 nucleotides align to TRBD1. There are 15 residues in the CDR3. In germline, CDR1 is LGHNA, CDR2 YSLEER. J was trimmed by 3 bases and V by 0 bases; bases with no gene match: 5.

The CDR3 here is CASSLRDNTEAFF. The CDR3 nucleotides read TGTGCCAGCAGCTTACGGGACAACACTGAAGCTTTCTTT. V gene TRBV7-9 combines with J gene TRBJ1-1; TRBD1 is a possible D gene (5 bases). V was pared by 2 bases and J by 2 bases, with 6 bases between. Germline CDR1 and CDR2: SEHNR and FQNEAQ (reference sequence). This CDR3 region has 13 residues.

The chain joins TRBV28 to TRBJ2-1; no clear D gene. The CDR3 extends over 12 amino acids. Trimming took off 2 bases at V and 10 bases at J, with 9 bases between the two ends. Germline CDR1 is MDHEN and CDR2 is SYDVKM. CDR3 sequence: CASSLQDLEQFF. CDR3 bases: TGTGCCAGCAGTTTACAGGACCTCGAGCAGTTCTTC.

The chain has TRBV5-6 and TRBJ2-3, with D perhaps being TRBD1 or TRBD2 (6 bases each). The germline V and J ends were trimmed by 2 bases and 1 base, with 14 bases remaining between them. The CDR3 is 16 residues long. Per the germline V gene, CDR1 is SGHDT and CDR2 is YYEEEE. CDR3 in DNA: TGTGCCAGCAGCTTCCGAACGGGGGCCCGCACAGATACGCAGTATTTT. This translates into CASSFRTGARTDTQYF.

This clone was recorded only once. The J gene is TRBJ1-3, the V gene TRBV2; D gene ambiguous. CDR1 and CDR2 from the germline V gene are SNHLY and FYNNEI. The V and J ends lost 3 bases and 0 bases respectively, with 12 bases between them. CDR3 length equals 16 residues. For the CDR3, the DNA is TGTGCCAGCAGTGATTTGGGCATACCCTCTGGAAACACCATATATTTT. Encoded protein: CASSDLGIPSGNTIYF.

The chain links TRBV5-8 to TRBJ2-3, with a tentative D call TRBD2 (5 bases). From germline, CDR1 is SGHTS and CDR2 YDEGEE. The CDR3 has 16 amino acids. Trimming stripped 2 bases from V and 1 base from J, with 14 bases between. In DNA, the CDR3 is TGTGCCAGCAGCTTAAGGCGGGTCACGGGCACAGATACGCAGTATTTT. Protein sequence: CASSLRRVTGTDTQYF.

The CDR3 DNA reads TGTGCCAGCAGTTACTCTATCGGCAGATCCCTCTACGAGCAGTACTTC. It translates to CASSYSIGRSLYEQYF. The rearrangement links TRBV6-5 to TRBJ2-7; D ambiguous. There are 16 residues in the CDR3. The germline V and J ends were trimmed by 0 bases and 3 bases, with 15 bases remaining between them. From germline, CDR1 is MNHEY and CDR2 SVGAGI.

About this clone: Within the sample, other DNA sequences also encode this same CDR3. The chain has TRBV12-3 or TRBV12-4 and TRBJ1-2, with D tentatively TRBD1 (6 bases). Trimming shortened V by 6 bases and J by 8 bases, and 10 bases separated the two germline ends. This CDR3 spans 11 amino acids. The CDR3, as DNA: TGTGCCAGCAGCCTTGGGGGCGGCTACACCTTC. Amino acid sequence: CASSLGGGYTF.

The CDR3 nucleotides read TGCGCCAGCAGCTTGGAAGACTACGAGCAGTACTTC. Its translation is CASSLEDYEQYF. J is TRBJ2-7 and V is TRBV5-1; no clear D. V lost 0 bases and J 3 bases, leaving 4 bases between the germline ends. The germline V gene has CDR1 SGHRS and CDR2 YFSETQ. This CDR3 contains 12 residues.

The CDR3 nucleotides are TGTGCCAGCAGTGAGAGAGCGGGTGAAAAACTGTTTTTT. Residues: CASSERAGEKLFF. The V call is TRBV25-1, the J call TRBJ1-4, with unresolved D. The CDR3 covers 13 residues. Germline values: CDR1 MGHDK, CDR2 SYGVNS. V dropped 3 bases and J dropped 7 bases, with 9 bases sitting between them.